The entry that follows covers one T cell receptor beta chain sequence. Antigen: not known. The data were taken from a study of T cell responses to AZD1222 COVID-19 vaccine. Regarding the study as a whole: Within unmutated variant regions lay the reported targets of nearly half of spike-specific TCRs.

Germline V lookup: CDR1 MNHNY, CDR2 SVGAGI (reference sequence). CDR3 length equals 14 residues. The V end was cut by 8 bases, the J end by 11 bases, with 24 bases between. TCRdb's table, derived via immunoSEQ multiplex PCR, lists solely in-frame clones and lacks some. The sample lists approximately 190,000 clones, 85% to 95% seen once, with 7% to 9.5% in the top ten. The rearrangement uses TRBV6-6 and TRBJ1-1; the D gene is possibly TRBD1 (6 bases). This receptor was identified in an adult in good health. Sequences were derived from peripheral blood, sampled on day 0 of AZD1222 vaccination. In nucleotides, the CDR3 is TGTGCCAGCCCCAGAGACGCGGGGACAAATTTGGCTTTCTTT. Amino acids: CASPRDAGTNLAFF.